This T cell receptor (beta chain) was retrieved from a study of early T cells in non-severe SARS-CoV-2 infection (dated by TCRdb to the early 2020s). About the investigation overall: Because TCR sequencing relied on bulk RNA taken from unsorted whole blood, pairing of alpha and beta chains was not possible. Findings and caveats that apply to the study as a whole: Matching against VDJdb was skewed toward anti-spike CD8 responses, likely underestimated virus-specific expansions, and missed private and CD4 specificities.

The study was a case-control design nested within a healthcare worker cohort in London, UK, with weekly nasopharyngeal swab PCR tests and blood sampling. Healthcare workers were enrolled in the week of the UK lockdown, from 23 to 31 March 2020, and were followed every week for up to roughly 15 weeks. This clonotype was counted at least ten times. This clone's antigen is unknown. No clone much larger than this one lies a single base away; base qualities are absent. Library preparation employed 5' RACE. The sequencing machine was a NextSeq 500. The TCR library protocol attached unique molecular identifiers to individual cDNA molecules to correct for sequencing error and PCR bias. Both TCR alpha and beta chains were sequenced, and tight co-correlation was observed between alpha and beta sequence abundances in each sample. The paper's processing steps were these. Decombinator V4 was used to annotate TCR sequences for V gene, J gene and CDR3. Expanded TCRs were defined as changing significantly between any two time points under a Poisson model with p below 0.0001. TCR abundances were normalised to the total number of TCRs sequenced in each sample and reported as counts per million. TRAV1-2 paired with TRAJ12, TRAJ20 or TRAJ33 defined MAIT TCRs, while TRAV10 paired with TRAJ18 defined iNKT TCRs. VDJdb, accessed on 1 November 2021, was searched for TCRs annotated for CMV, EBV and SARS-CoV-2, and TCRs annotated for more than one antigen were excluded. TCRdb took the public reads, trimmed them with fastp at Q25, ran MiXCR for clone calling and kept in-frame beta chains. Rows with one shared CDR3 protein collapse into an entry with the most common genes and DNA. In this record, the V and J calls reflect TCRdb's handling and not the investigators' own analysis. This sample gives around 76,000 distinct CDR3 sequences in total; around 10% of them show up just once. 4.7% of the sample is held by the ten biggest clonotypes.

Germline trimming amounts to 5 bases on V and 2 bases on J, with 3 as the count of junction bases outside the gene matches. Reading the germline V gene gives CDR1 SQVTM and CDR2 ANQGSEA. The CDR3 covers 12 residues, taking in both the cysteine and the phenylalanine. Here the CDR3 DNA is all that survives: 36 bases in frame from base 1. Sequencing was carried out using whole blood. The TCR sequence derives from an adult who was a healthcare worker with PCR-confirmed SARS-CoV-2 infection or an uninfected control (not recorded which). The rearranged segments are TRBV29-1 and TRBJ2-7, with 7 central nucleotides matching TRBD2. The CDR3 amino acid sequence is: CSVQAGAYEQYF. The nucleotides are TGCAGCGTTCAGGCGGGAGCCTACGAGCAGTACTTC.